This T cell receptor (beta chain) comes out of a study of blood T cells in healthy people across ages. This clonotype has only a few counts. Its target is unknown. Findings and caveats of the study: Unsorted PBMC material precluded a definitive naive versus antigen-experienced comparison.

Per the germline V gene, CDR1 is SGHVS and CDR2 is FQNEAQ. J lost 5 bases, V lost 6 bases, and 5 bases had no gene match. CDR3 length: 15 residues. A second PCR of roughly 7 to 11 cycles used a sample-barcoded 5' primer and a J-beta primer mix. A 12-random-nucleotide template-switch adaptor tagged each cDNA molecule. TCRdb reprocessed the 5' RACE reads with MiXCR, giving one entry per CDR3 protein. The profile shows over 1,500,000 distinct CDR3 sequences, about two fifths of them singletons. The specimen was blood. The rearrangement links TRBV7-8 to TRBJ2-4, with TRBD1 identical over 12 bases. The clonotype comes from a human donor in good health. In DNA, the CDR3 is TGTGCCAGCAGTAGGGACAGGGGGCAGGAAAACATTCAGTACTTC. Its protein is CASSRDRGQENIQYF. Supplemented by reference TRBV7-8 and TRBJ2-4, the full variable domain reads GAGVSQSPRYKVAKRGQDVALRCDPISGHVSLFWYQQALGQGPEFLTYFQNEAQLDKSGLPSDRFFAERPEGSVSTLKIQRTQQEDSAVYLCASSRDRGQENIQYFGAGTRLSVL.